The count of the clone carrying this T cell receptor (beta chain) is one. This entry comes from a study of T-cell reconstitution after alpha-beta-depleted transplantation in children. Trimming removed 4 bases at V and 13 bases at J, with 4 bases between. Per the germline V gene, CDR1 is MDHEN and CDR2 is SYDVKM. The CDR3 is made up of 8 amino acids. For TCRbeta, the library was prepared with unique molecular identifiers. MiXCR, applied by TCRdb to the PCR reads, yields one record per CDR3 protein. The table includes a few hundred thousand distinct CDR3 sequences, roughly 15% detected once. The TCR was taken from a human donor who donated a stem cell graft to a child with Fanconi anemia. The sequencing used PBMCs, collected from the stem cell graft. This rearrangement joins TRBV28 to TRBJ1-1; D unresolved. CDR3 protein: CASSSVFF. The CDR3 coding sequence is TGTGCCAGCAGTTCGGTTTTCTTT.